The 5 T cell receptor beta chains below come from one sample, sequenced in a study of T-cell reconstitution after alpha-beta-depleted transplantation in children. Unique molecular identifiers were used in preparing the TCRbeta library. TCRdb passed the PCR reads through MiXCR, listing each CDR3 protein once. In the table there are hundreds of thousands of distinct CDR3 sequences, around 13% of which are singletons. The input for sequencing was PBMCs, taken before TCRalphabeta/CD19-depleted stem cell transplant. All receptors derive from a girl aged 2-10 years with congenital amegakaryocytic thrombocytopenia, due to receive a stem cell transplant.

Ten or more counts support this clonotype. The V and J genes are TRBV5-1 and TRBJ2-1, with D perhaps being TRBD1 or TRBD2 (5 bases each). The CDR3 has 16 amino acids. Trimming took off 2 bases at V and 0 bases at J, with 12 bases between the two ends. CDR1 is SGHRS and CDR2 is YFSETQ in the germline V gene. The CDR3 loop is CASSFVGTISYNEQFF. The CDR3 DNA is TGCGCCAGCAGCTTCGTGGGGACCATCTCCTACAATGAGCAGTTCTTC.

This clonotype was observed many times. The chain carries TRBV29-1 and TRBJ2-3; D is perhaps TRBD1 (5 bases). The CDR3 consists of 15 residues. V dropped 4 bases and J dropped 4 bases, with 18 bases sitting between them. Germline V gene sequence: CDR1 SQVTM, CDR2 ANQGSEA. CDR3 loop: CSVGYLPPRADTQYF. The CDR3 DNA sequence: TGCAGCGTTGGGTACCTCCCTCCCAGGGCAGATACGCAGTATTTT.

Comments on this clonotype: This may come from a read error, since a much larger clone is one base off. The chain recombines TRBV6-2 or TRBV6-3 with TRBJ1-2; 7 bases are shared with TRBD1. The CDR3 covers 14 residues. CDR1 is MNHEY, CDR2 SVGEGT, per germline. Here the CDR3 reads CASSYLGQPYGDTF. CDR3 in DNA: TGTGCCAGCAGTTATCTGGGACAGCCATATGGCGACACCTTC.

This clonotype was observed a few times. This chain links TRBV5-1 with TRBJ2-1; no clear D gene. V was cut by 4 bases and J by 2 bases, with 13 bases left in between. The CDR3 consists of 15 residues. Germline lookup yields CDR1 SGHRS and CDR2 YFSETQ. CDR3 sequence (DNA): TGCGCCAGCAGCGTAAGTCCCGACGCCTACAATGAGCAGTTCTTC. Protein: CASSVSPDAYNEQFF.

This clonotype was seen at least ten times. This rearrangement joins TRBV3-1 to TRBJ2-7; the D gene is possibly TRBD2 (5 bases). The CDR3 extends over 14 amino acids. Germline V gene data show CDR1 as LGHDT and CDR2 as YNNKEL (reference sequence). Trimming stripped 0 bases from V and 2 bases from J, with 8 bases between. This CDR3 reads CASSQDGRTYEQYF. In nucleotides, the CDR3 is TGTGCCAGCAGCCAAGATGGGAGAACCTACGAGCAGTACTTC.